The source of this TCR beta chain is a study of regulatory T cells in long-lasting Graves disease. V was clipped by 5 bases and J by 5 bases; unmatched bases: 5. The CDR3 is made up of 12 amino acids. Germline CDR1 reads DFQATT; CDR2 reads SNEGSKA (reference sequence). Indicated time point: newly diagnosed GD, antithyroid drugs for less than 3 months. After RNA was extracted from PBMCs, the TCR library was made from it. Arm-PCR of CDR3 regions and iRepertoire HTBI primers were the basis on which TCR beta libraries were built. TCRdb independently ran MiXCR on the multiplex PCR reads; one entry per CDR3 protein. The sample lists some 500,000 distinct CDR3 sequences, 16% seen once, with approximately 25% in the top ten. This clonotype was counted at least ten times. This same sample was also taken into another study, of T cells in Graves' hyperthyroidism and ophthalmopathy.

This receptor was obtained from a woman aged 35-60 years with Graves disease. V usage is TRBV20-1 and J usage is TRBJ1-2; TRBD1 matches 7 bases. Sequences were derived from peripheral blood mononuclear cells (PBMCs), sampled at new diagnosis, from a patient treated with antithyroid drugs. The CDR3, as DNA: TGCAGTGCTCTTGACAGGGATTATGGCTACACCTTC. Its protein product is CSALDRDYGYTF.